Listed here are 10 T cell receptor beta chains from one sample, sequenced in a study of blood T cell repertoires in COVID-19. Profiled with immunoSEQ multiplex PCR; TCRdb holds only in-frame clones, not every one. The table includes 200,000 or so clones, roughly 85% detected once. Sequencing was carried out using PBMCs or T cells enriched from blood (not recorded which). The source of these receptors is a woman between 50 and 59 years old who had been exposed to COVID-19.

The chain employs TRBV20-1 and TRBJ2-7; D is ambiguous. The V gene lost 3 bases and the J gene lost 6 bases, with 9 bases spanning the gap. Germline V gives CDR1 DFQATT, CDR2 SNEGSKA (reference sequence). The CDR3 covers 11 residues. CDR3 amino acids: CSASANREQYF. DNA of the CDR3: TGCAGTGCTAGCGCTAATCGCGAGCAGTACTTC.

This rearrangement joins TRBV7-7 to TRBJ2-1, with 8 bases that match TRBD2. This CDR3 is built from 16 residues. Germline trimming cut 1 base from V and 0 bases from J; bases unmatched to any gene: 2. Germline CDR1 reads SSHAT; CDR2 reads FNYEAQ (reference sequence). The CDR3 loop reads CASSLEAGASYNEQFF. The CDR3 DNA is TGTGCCAGCAGCTTAGAAGCGGGGGCCTCCTACAATGAGCAGTTCTTC.

The chain employs TRBV5-6 and TRBJ1-1, with TRBD1 as a possible D gene (5 bases). Germline loops: CDR1 SGHDT, CDR2 YYEEEE. V was shortened by 4 bases and J by 10 bases, with 11 bases between the two germline ends. CDR3 length: 11 residues. CDR3 in amino acids: CASSRGSVAFF. The CDR3, as DNA: TGTGCCAGCAGCCGGGGGTCCGTAGCTTTCTTT. Combining the CDR3 with reference TRBV5-6 and TRBJ1-1 gives the whole variable domain DAGVTQSPTHLIKTRGQQVTLRCSPKSGHDTVSWYQQALGQGPQFIFQYYEEEERQRGNFPDRFSGHQFPNYSSELNVNALLLGDSALYLCASSRGSVAFFGQGTRLTVV.

This chain uses TRBV10-3 with TRBJ1-3, with D tentatively TRBD1 (5 bases). CDR1 is ENHRY, CDR2 SYGVKD, per germline. Trimming shortened V by 2 bases and J by 15 bases, and 14 bases separated the two germline ends. This CDR3 has 12 residues. The CDR3 DNA is TGTGCCATCAGTGAGCGCGGGACGGGAGGATATTTT. Translating it yields CAISERGTGGYF.

This chain links TRBV12-3 or TRBV12-4 with TRBJ1-6; 9 bases map to TRBD1. V dropped 5 bases and J dropped 9; count of bases not matched to a gene: 2. The length of the CDR3 is 13 residues. The CDR3 sequence: CASSLDRGSPLHF. The CDR3 DNA is TGTGCCAGCAGTCTGGACAGGGGTTCACCCCTCCACTTT.

The chain uses TRBV28 and TRBJ1-1; 7 bases fit TRBD1. CDR1 and CDR2 from the germline V gene are MDHEN and SYDVKM. The CDR3 extends over 14 amino acids. With 3 bases clipped from V and 7 bases from J, the junction kept 8 bases outside the gene matches. The chain's CDR3 is CASSLAGTVFEAFF. CDR3 DNA: TGTGCCAGCAGTTTGGCCGGGACAGTCTTTGAAGCTTTCTTT. The variable domain in full, with the rest retrieved from reference TRBV28 and TRBJ1-1, is DVKVTQSSRYLVKRTGEKVFLECVQDMDHENMFWYRQDPGLGLRLIYFSYDVKMKEKGDIPEGYSVSREKKERFSLILESASTNQTSMYLCASSLAGTVFEAFFGQGTRLTVV.

The chain links TRBV6-5 to TRBJ1-4; TRBD1 might be the D (6 bases). Between the trimmed V and J ends, which lost 5 bases and 5 bases, there was a span of 6 bases. The V gene's germline CDR1 is MNHEY and CDR2 SVGAGI. This CDR3 spans 12 amino acids. The CDR3 nucleotides read TGTGCCAGCAGTAGGGGGAATGAAAAACTGTTTTTT. This encodes CASSRGNEKLFF.

This clone was recorded many times. CDR3 nucleotide sequence: TGCGCCAGCAGCAATACTAGCGGGGGGACCGAACAGTTCTTC. Protein product: CASSNTSGGTEQFF. The chain joins TRBV5-1 to TRBJ2-1; 12 bases agree with TRBD2. CDR3 length: 14 amino acids. Germline values: CDR1 SGHRS, CDR2 YFSETQ. The V segment lost 4 bases and the J segment 13 bases; nucleotides outside the gene matches: 9.

The genes are TRBV24-1 and TRBJ1-1; D unresolved. The CDR3 loop spans 13 amino acids. The V end was cut by 9 bases, the J end by 1 base, with 11 bases between. CDR1 is KGHDR, CDR2 SFDVKD, per germline. In DNA, the CDR3 is TGTGCCACCCGCTCGGAGCCGAACACTGAAGCTTTCTTT. As protein: CATRSEPNTEAFF.

This sequence joins TRBV2 and TRBJ2-5, with D unclear. There are 11 residues in the CDR3. The germline CDR1 and CDR2 sequences are SNHLY and FYNNEI. Trimming took off 2 bases at V and 9 bases at J, with 7 bases between the two ends. CDR3 bases: TGTGCCAGCAGTGAAAATGAGGCCCAGTACTTC. Its protein is CASSENEAQYF.